Sequencing of this T cell receptor beta chain was carried out in a study of T cell changes during pregnancy in multiple sclerosis. Trimming removed 1 base from V and 4 bases from J, with 11 bases in between. The length of the CDR3 is 14 residues. The germline V gene encodes CDR1 MDHEN and CDR2 SYDVKM. Method: immunoSEQ multiplex PCR; TCRdb's copy keeps in-frame clones and lacks some. Altogether approximately 70,000 clones are present, roughly nine tenths being singletons, with the ten largest covering approximately 0.71%. Material: peripheral blood, obtained in the third trimester of pregnancy. The rearrangement uses TRBV28 and TRBJ2-7, with D unclear. This clonotype was sampled from a female donor in good health, enrolled as a control in a pregnancy study. This CDR3 reads CASSLSPLEYEQYF. As DNA, the CDR3 is TGTGCCAGCAGTTTATCCCCTTTAGAGTACGAGCAGTACTTC. The variable domain in full, with the rest retrieved from reference TRBV28 and TRBJ2-7, is DVKVTQSSRYLVKRTGEKVFLECVQDMDHENMFWYRQDPGLGLRLIYFSYDVKMKEKGDIPEGYSVSREKKERFSLILESASTNQTSMYLCASSLSPLEYEQYFGPGTRLTVT.